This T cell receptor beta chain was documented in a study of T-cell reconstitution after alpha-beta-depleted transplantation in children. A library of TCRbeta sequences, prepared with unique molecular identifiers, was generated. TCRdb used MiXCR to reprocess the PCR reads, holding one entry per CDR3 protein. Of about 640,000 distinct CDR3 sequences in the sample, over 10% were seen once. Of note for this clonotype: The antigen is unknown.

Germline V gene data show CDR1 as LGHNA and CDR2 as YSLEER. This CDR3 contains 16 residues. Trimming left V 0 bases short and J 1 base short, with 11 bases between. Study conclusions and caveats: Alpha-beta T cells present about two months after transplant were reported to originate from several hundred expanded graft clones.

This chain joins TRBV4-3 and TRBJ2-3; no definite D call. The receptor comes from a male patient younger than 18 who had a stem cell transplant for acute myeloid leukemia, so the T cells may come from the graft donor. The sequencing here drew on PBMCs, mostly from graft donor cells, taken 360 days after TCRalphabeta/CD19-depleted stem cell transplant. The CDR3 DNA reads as TGCGCCAGCAGCCAAGATCAGGAATATCGCACAGATACGCAGTATTTT. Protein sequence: CASSQDQEYRTDTQYF.